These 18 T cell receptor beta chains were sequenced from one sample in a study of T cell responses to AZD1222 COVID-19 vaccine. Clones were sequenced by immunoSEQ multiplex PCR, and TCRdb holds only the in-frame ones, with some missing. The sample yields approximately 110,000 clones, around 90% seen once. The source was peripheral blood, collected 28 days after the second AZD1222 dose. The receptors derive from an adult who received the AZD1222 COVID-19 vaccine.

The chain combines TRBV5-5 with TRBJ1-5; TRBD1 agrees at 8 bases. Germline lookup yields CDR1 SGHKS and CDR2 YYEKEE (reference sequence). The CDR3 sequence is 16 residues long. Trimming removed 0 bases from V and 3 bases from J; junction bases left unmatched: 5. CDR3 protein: CASSLGQGAFNQPQHF. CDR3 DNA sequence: TGTGCCAGCAGCTTGGGGCAGGGGGCGTTCAATCAGCCCCAGCATTTT.

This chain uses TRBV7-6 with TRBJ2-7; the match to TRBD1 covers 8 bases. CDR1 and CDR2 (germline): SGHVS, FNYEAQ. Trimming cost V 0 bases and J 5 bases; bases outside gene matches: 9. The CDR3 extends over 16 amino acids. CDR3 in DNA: TGTGCCAGCAGCTTAGCGGGCGGACAGGGTCTTGACGAGCAGTACTTC. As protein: CASSLAGGQGLDEQYF.

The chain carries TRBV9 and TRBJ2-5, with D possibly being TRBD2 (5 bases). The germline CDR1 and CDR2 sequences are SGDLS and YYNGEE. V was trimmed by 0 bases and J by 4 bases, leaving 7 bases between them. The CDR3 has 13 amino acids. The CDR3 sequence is CASSVDEGETQYF. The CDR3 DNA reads TGTGCCAGCAGCGTAGATGAGGGAGAGACCCAGTACTTC. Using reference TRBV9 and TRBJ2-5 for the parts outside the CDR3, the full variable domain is DSGVTQTPKHLITATGQRVTLRCSPRSGDLSVYWYQQSLDQGLQFLIQYYNGEERAKGNILERFSAQQFPDLHSELNLSSLELGDSALYFCASSVDEGETQYFGPGTRLLVL.

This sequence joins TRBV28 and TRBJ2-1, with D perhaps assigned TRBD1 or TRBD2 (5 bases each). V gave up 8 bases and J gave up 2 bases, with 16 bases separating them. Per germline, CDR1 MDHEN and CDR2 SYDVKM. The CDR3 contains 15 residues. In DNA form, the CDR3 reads TGTGCCAGCGGCCCCGGGACGGAAACCTACAATGAGCAGTTCTTC. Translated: CASGPGTETYNEQFF.

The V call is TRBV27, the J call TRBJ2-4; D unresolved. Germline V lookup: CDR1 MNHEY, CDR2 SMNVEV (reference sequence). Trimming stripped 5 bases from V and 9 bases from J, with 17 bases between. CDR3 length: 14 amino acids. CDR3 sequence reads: CASSPSLQISIQYF. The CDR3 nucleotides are TGTGCCAGCAGTCCCTCGCTCCAGATTAGCATTCAGTACTTC.

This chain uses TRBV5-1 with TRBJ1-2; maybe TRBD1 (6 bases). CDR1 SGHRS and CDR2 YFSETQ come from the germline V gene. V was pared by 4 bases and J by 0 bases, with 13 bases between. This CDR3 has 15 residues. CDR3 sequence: CASSPGTRANYGYTF. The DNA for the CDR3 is TGCGCCAGCAGCCCGGGGACAAGAGCTAACTATGGCTACACCTTC.

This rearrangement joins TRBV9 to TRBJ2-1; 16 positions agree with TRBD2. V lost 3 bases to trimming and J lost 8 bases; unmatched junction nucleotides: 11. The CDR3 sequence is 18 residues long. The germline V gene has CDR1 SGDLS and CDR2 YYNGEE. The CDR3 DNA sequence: TGTGCCAGCAGCGCCCTAGGGACTAGCGGGAGGGTGGGAGATGAGCAGTTCTTC. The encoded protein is CASSALGTSGRVGDEQFF.

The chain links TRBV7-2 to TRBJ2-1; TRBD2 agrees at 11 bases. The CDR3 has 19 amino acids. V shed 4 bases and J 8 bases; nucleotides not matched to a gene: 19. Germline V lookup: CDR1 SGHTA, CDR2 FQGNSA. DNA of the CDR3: TGTGCCAGCAGCTCTCGCCCGACTCAATCTAGCGGGAGGACCTATGAGCAGTTCTTC. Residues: CASSSRPTQSSGRTYEQFF.

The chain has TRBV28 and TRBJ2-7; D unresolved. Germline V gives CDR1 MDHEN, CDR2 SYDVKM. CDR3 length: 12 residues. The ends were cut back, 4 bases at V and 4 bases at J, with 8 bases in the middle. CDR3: CASSYQDYEQYF. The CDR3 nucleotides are TGTGCCAGCAGTTATCAAGATTACGAGCAGTACTTC.

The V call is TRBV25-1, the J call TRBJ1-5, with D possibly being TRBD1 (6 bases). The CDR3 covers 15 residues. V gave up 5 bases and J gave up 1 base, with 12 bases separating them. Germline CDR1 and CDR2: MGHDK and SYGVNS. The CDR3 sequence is CASSIGGGSNQPQHF. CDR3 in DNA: TGTGCCAGCAGTATAGGGGGGGGAAGCAATCAGCCCCAGCATTTT.

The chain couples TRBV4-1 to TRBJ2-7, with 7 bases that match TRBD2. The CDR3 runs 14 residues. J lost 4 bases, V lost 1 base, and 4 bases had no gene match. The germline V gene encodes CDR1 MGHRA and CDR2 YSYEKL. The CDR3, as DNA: TGCGCCAGCAGCCAAGCCGGGACTAATTACGAGCAGTACTTC. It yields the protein CASSQAGTNYEQYF.

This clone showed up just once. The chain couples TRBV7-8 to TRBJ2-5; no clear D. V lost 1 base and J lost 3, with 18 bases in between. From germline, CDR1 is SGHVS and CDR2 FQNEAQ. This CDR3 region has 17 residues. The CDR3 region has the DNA TGTGCCAGCAGCTTAGTCAAGGGTCAGACAACCAAAGAGACCCAGTACTTC. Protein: CASSLVKGQTTKETQYF.

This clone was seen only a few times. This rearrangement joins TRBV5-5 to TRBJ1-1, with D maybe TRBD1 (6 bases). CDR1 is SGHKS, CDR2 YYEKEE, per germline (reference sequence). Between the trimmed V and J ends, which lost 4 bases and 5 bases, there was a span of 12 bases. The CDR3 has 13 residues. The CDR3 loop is CASSIAGDTEAFF. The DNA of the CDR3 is TGTGCCAGCAGCATCGCAGGGGATACTGAAGCTTTCTTT.

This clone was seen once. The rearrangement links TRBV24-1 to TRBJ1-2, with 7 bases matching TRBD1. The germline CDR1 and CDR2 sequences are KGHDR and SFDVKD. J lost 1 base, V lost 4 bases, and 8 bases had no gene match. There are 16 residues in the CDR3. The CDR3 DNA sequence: TGTGCCACCAGTGACCCTAATCGGGACAGTAACTATGGCTACACCTTC. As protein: CATSDPNRDSNYGYTF.

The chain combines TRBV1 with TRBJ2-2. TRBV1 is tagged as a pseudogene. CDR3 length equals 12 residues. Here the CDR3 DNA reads TGCACCAGCAAGGAATCTGGCAGGGAGCTGTTTTTT. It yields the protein CTSKESGRELFF.

CDR3 loop: CASSHGQSTNEKLFF. The DNA for the CDR3 is TGCGCCAGCAGCCACGGACAGTCAACTAATGAAAAACTGTTTTTT. The chain joins TRBV4-3 to TRBJ1-4, with D perhaps matching TRBD1 (6 bases). CDR3 length: 15 residues. Germline CDR1 and CDR2: LGHNA and YSLEER. The germline V and J ends were trimmed by 3 bases and 0 bases, with 8 bases remaining between them.

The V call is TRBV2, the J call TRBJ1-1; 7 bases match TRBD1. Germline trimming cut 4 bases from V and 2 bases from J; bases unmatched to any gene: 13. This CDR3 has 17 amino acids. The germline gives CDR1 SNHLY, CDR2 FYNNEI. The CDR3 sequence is CASSAESWGQLNTEAFF. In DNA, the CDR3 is TGTGCCAGCAGTGCCGAGAGCTGGGGACAGTTAAACACTGAAGCTTTCTTT.

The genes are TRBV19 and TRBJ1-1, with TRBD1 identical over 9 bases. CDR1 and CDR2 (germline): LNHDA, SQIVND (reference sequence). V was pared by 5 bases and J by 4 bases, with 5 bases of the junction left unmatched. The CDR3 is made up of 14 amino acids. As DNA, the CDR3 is TGTGCCAGTAGTTTACAGGGGGCTAGCACTGAAGCTTTCTTT. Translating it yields CASSLQGASTEAFF.